This TCR beta chain was sequenced during a study of identical twins. At least ten counts were recorded for this clonotype. The antigen is not known. TCRdb itself ran the 5' RACE reads through MiXCR, one entry per CDR3 protein. The sample carries under 300,000 distinct CDR3 sequences, about 8.5% recorded once. The study, taken as a whole, reports: Out-of-frame beta chain sequences displayed weaker excess sharing between twins.

Germline CDR1 is SGHDT and CDR2 is YYEEEE. The CDR3 spans 13 residues. Trimming cost V 0 bases and J 6 bases, with 10 bases left between them. This sample also appeared in a second study, on yellow fever vaccine responses in identical twins. This second study notes: Reportedly, twins' vaccine T cell responses looked partly convergent and partly personalized.

This clonotype was obtained from a woman between 18 and 29 years old in good health. The chain recombines TRBV5-6 with TRBJ2-7; D is ambiguous. The specimen sequenced was CD8+ T cells sorted from blood. The CDR3 DNA reads TGTGCCAGCAGCTTGGATTCTTTGGGCGAGCAGTACTTC. Translation gives CASSLDSLGEQYF. Full variable domain (missing parts from reference TRBV5-6 and TRBJ2-7): DAGVTQSPTHLIKTRGQQVTLRCSPKSGHDTVSWYQQALGQGPQFIFQYYEEEERQRGNFPDRFSGHQFPNYSSELNVNALLLGDSALYLCASSLDSLGEQYFGPGTRLTVT.